The rows below give T cell receptor beta chains drawn from one sample of a study of glioma-infiltrating T cells after dendritic cell vaccination. Repertoires were generated with immunoSEQ multiplex PCR, while TCRdb's copy carries only in-frame clones and drops some. The sample carries over 90,000 clones, roughly 79% recorded once. The material was blood, obtained before dendritic cell vaccination. These receptors were obtained from a human donor with glioblastoma. Each CDR3 is given with its conserved first and last residue. A D gene is named only where the DNA matches it firmly. Clone size, where shown, is once, few, many, or a class for clones that have expanded.

TRBD1 | TRBJ1-2 | TRBV14 | NA | CASSPTGTGGQANYGYTF | TGTGCCAGCAGCCCAACGGGGACAGGGGGCCAAGCTAACTATGGCTACACCTTC
NA | TRBJ1-2 | TRBV19 | once | CASSPPERALRGYTF | TGTGCCAGTAGTCCCCCGGAGAGGGCCTTGCGGGGCTACACCTTC
TRBD1 | TRBJ2-5 | TRBV5-4 | NA | CASTKQGVEETQYF | TGTGCCAGCACTAAACAGGGGGTGGAAGAGACCCAGTACTTC
TRBD1 | TRBJ1-1 | TRBV13 | NA | CASRRDRVEPVAAFF | TGTGCCAGCAGACGGGACAGGGTCGAGCCGGTAGCAGCTTTCTTT
TRBD1 | TRBJ2-3 | TRBV6-5 | NA | CASSLDRVTDTQYF | TGTGCCAGCAGTTTAGACAGGGTGACAGATACGCAGTATTTT
TRBD1 | TRBJ1-1 | TRBV6-6 | NA | CASSSDREVKTEAFF | TGTGCCAGCAGTTCGGACAGGGAGGTGAAAACTGAAGCTTTCTTT
TRBD1 | TRBJ1-4 | TRBV6-1 | few | CASSLQGHEEKLFF | TGTGCCAGCAGTTTACAGGGGCACGAAGAAAAACTGTTTTTT
TRBD1 | TRBJ2-7 | TRBV19 | few | CASRPGQATYEQYF | TGTGCCAGTAGACCGGGACAGGCAACCTACGAGCAGTACTTC
NA | TRBJ2-7 | TRBV9 | NA | CASSVVSGSEQYF | TGTGCCAGCAGCGTAGTCTCCGGGAGCGAGCAGTACTTC
NA | TRBJ2-5 | TRBV19 | once | CASSIGAGLMDETQYF | TGTGCCAGTAGTATAGGGGCAGGGTTGATGGACGAGACCCAGTACTTC
TRBD2 | TRBJ2-7 | TRBV6-5 | NA | CASRPLAGATYEQYF | TGTGCCAGCAGACCCCTAGCGGGGGCGACCTACGAGCAGTACTTC
NA | TRBJ1-5 | TRBV7-2 | NA | CASSREMAFNQPQHF | TGTGCCAGCAGCCGTGAAATGGCCTTCAATCAGCCCCAGCATTTT
NA | TRBJ2-2 | TRBV14 | once | CASSLRRNRVTGELFF | TGTGCCAGCAGCCTACGTCGGAACAGGGTCACCGGGGAGCTGTTTTTT
NA | TRBJ2-2 | TRBV16 | NA | CASSQRGGEVTGELFF | TGTGCCAGCAGCCAACGGGGCGGGGAAGTCACCGGGGAGCTGTTTTTT
TRBD1 | TRBJ2-3 | TRBV19 | once | CASSKPGTGGTQYF | TGTGCCAGTAGTAAGCCGGGAACAGGGGGTACGCAGTATTTT
NA | TRBJ1-5 | TRBV6-6 | NA | CASSRYGNQPQHF | TGTGCCAGCAGCCGGTACGGCAATCAGCCCCAGCATTTT
TRBD1 | TRBJ1-2 | TRBV23-1 | NA | CASSHSTGVESYGYTF | TGCGCCAGCAGTCACTCGACAGGGGTCGAAAGCTATGGCTACACCTTC
NA | TRBJ2-7 | TRBV5-4 | NA | CASSFTGNYEQYF | TGTGCCAGCAGCTTCACCGGGAACTACGAGCAGTACTTC
NA | TRBJ2-1 | TRBV11-2 | NA | CASSFLGLPYNEQFF | TGTGCCAGCAGCTTTTTGGGACTCCCCTACAATGAGCAGTTCTTC
TRBD2 | TRBJ2-1 | TRBV4-3 | NA | CASSQEGIAGSTYNEQFF | TGCGCCAGCAGCCAAGAAGGGATAGCGGGGTCCACGTACAATGAGCAGTTCTTC
NA | TRBJ2-5 | TRBV7-9 | NA | CASSPMGHLGETQYF | TGTGCCAGCAGTCCCATGGGACACCTTGGAGAGACCCAGTACTTC
TRBD1 | TRBJ1-5 | TRBV7-8 | NA | CASSPIAGGGGQPQHF | TGTGCCAGCAGCCCAATCGCAGGGGGAGGAGGGCAGCCCCAGCATTTT
NA | TRBJ1-5 | TRBV12-5 | NA | CASGLGSTSNQPQHF | TGTGCTAGTGGTTTGGGCAGTACTAGCAATCAGCCCCAGCATTTT
TRBD2 | TRBJ2-5 | TRBV29-1 | NA | CSVEVGGGGEGETQYF | TGCAGCGTTGAAGTGGGGGGGGGAGGTGAAGGGGAGACCCAGTACTTC
NA | TRBJ2-5 | TRBV6-1 | few | CASSRITRETQYF | TGTGCCAGCAGTCGAATAACACGAGAGACCCAGTACTTC
NA | TRBJ2-2 | TRBV27 | NA | CASRTYRVGELFF | TGTGCCAGCAGGACCTACAGGGTCGGGGAGCTGTTTTTT
TRBD2 | TRBJ2-1 | TRBV4-1 | few | CASSQETRRGRQFF | TGCGCCAGCAGCCAAGAAACCAGGCGGGGGAGGCAGTTCTTC
TRBD1 | TRBJ1-4 | TRBV30 | once | CAWSLDRGYNEKLFF | TGTGCCTGGTCCTTGGACAGGGGGTATAATGAAAAACTGTTTTTT
TRBD1 | TRBJ1-1 | TRBV11-3 | NA | CASSLNRGNTEAFF | TGTGCCAGCAGCTTGAACAGGGGGAACACTGAAGCTTTCTTT
NA | TRBJ1-1 | TRBV6-1 | few | CASSEGGETEAFF | TGTGCCAGCAGTGAAGGGGGAGAGACTGAAGCTTTCTTT
NA | TRBJ2-1 | TRBV9 | NA | CASSSFEEDNEQFF | TGTGCCAGCAGCTCTTTCGAGGAGGACAATGAGCAGTTCTTC
TRBD1 | TRBJ2-1 | TRBV9 | NA | CASSVRTGLGEQFF | TGTGCCAGCAGCGTTAGGACAGGGCTGGGTGAGCAGTTCTTC
TRBD1 | TRBJ1-3 | TRBV7-2 | once | CASSLDQGGGNTIYF | TGTGCCAGCAGCTTAGACCAGGGGGGTGGAAACACCATATATTTT
NA | TRBJ2-2 | TRBV30 | once | CAWRQAGTGELFF | TGTGCCTGGAGGCAGGCCGGCACCGGGGAGCTGTTTTTT
TRBD1 | TRBJ2-7 | TRBV27 | once | CASSLKWGGDSPTAGLYEQYF | TGTGCCAGCAGTTTAAAGTGGGGTGGGGACAGCCCCACTGCAGGACTCTACGAGCAGTACTTC
TRBD1 | TRBJ2-5 | TRBV7-9 | NA | CASSLGQGPAGTQYF | TGTGCCAGCAGCTTAGGACAGGGTCCGGCGGGGACCCAGTACTTC
TRBD1 | TRBJ1-6 | TRBV7-2 | NA | CASSLQGANSPLHF | TGTGCCAGCAGCTTACAGGGGGCAAATTCACCCCTCCACTTT
NA | TRBJ1-6 | TRBV7-9 | NA | CASSLAPYNSPLHF | TGTGCCAGCAGCTTAGCCCCGTATAATTCACCCCTCCACTTT
NA | TRBJ1-4 | TRBV7-6 | few | CASSLGGRGEKLFF | TGTGCCAGCAGCTTAGGCGGCAGGGGTGAAAAACTGTTTTTT
TRBD1 | TRBJ1-2 | TRBV19 | few | CASSIPGGSNGYTF | TGTGCCAGTAGTATCCCAGGGGGCAGTAATGGCTACACCTTC
NA | TRBJ2-2 | TRBV5-4 | NA | CASSPRTANTGELFF | TGTGCCAGCAGCCCTAGGACAGCGAACACCGGGGAGCTGTTTTTT
TRBD1 | TRBJ1-2 | TRBV4-2 | NA | CASRVDRGDYYGYTF | TGTGCCAGCAGAGTAGACAGGGGTGATTATTATGGCTACACCTTC
NA | TRBJ2-3 | TRBV11-2 | NA | CASSPSLASTDTQYF | TGTGCCAGCAGCCCCTCCTTAGCCAGCACAGATACGCAGTATTTT
TRBD1 | TRBJ2-2 | TRBV6-5 | NA | CASRDPGQYTGELFF | TGTGCCAGCAGGGATCCGGGACAGTACACCGGGGAGCTGTTTTTT
TRBD1 | TRBJ1-6 | TRBV2 | NA | CASSEGDSNSPLHF | TGTGCCAGCAGTGAAGGGGACAGTAATTCACCCCTCCACTTT
TRBD1 | TRBJ1-1 | TRBV18 | NA | CASSQGDRGPNTEAFF | TGTGCCAGCTCACAGGGGGACAGGGGGCCGAACACTGAAGCTTTCTTT
NA | TRBJ2-3 | TRBV9 | NA | CASSVSPGEEDTQYF | TGTGCCAGCAGCGTTAGCCCTGGCGAGGAAGATACGCAGTATTTT
NA | TRBJ2-2 | TRBV19 | NA | CASSISQNTGELFF | TGTGCCAGTAGTATATCCCAGAACACCGGGGAGCTGTTTTTT
TRBD1 | TRBJ1-1 | TRBV19 | NA | CASSIGRGQANTEAFF | TGTGCCAGTAGTATAGGTCGGGGACAGGCGAACACTGAAGCTTTCTTT
TRBD2 | TRBJ2-3 | TRBV4-2 | NA | CASSQPGLAGTDTQYF | TGTGCCAGCAGCCAGCCGGGACTAGCGGGCACAGATACGCAGTATTTT
NA | TRBJ2-1 | TRBV11-2 | NA | CASSLGPESSYNEQFF | TGTGCCAGCAGCTTAGGCCCCGAGAGCTCCTACAATGAGCAGTTCTTC
NA | TRBJ2-2 | TRBV5-1 | few | CASSVTGSNTGELFF | TGCGCCAGCAGCGTAACGGGATCGAACACCGGGGAGCTGTTTTTT
NA | TRBJ1-4 | TRBV9 | NA | CASSQQGEGEKLFF | TGTGCCAGCAGCCAACAGGGAGAGGGCGAAAAACTGTTTTTT
NA | TRBJ2-3 | TRBV7-3 | once | CASSLTGLGLEDTQYF | TGTGCCAGCAGCTTAACTGGGCTCGGTCTGGAAGATACGCAGTATTTT
TRBD1 | TRBJ2-1 | TRBV13 | few | CASSPPSGTGVNEQFF | TGTGCCAGCAGCCCTCCTTCCGGGACAGGGGTAAATGAGCAGTTCTTC
TRBD1 | TRBJ1-5 | TRBV7-8 | NA | CASSLVRGRPQHF | TGTGCCAGCAGCTTAGTCAGGGGGAGGCCCCAGCATTTT
NA | TRBJ2-3 | TRBV11-2 | NA | CASSPFALPTVRDTQYF | TGTGCCAGCAGCCCTTTTGCCCTGCCGACTGTTAGGGATACGCAGTATTTT
TRBD2 | TRBJ2-1 | TRBV9 | NA | CASSPQRGGYNEQFF | TGTGCCAGCAGCCCCCAGCGCGGGGGCTACAATGAGCAGTTCTTC